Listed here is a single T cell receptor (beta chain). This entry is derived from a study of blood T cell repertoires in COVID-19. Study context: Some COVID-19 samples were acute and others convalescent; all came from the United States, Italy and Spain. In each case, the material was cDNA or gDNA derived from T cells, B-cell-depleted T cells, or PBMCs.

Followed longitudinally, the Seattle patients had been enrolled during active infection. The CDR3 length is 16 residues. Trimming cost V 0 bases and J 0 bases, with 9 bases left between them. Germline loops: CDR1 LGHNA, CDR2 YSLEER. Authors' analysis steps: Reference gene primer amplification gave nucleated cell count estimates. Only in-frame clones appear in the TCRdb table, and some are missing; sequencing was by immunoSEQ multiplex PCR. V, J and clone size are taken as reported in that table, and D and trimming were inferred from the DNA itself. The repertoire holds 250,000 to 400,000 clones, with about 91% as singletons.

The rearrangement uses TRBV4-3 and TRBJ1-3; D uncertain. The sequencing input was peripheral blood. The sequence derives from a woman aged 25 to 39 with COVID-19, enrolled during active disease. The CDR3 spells CASSQDSMSSGNTIYF. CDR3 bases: TGCGCCAGCAGCCAAGATTCTATGAGCTCTGGAAACACCATATATTTT.